These 18 T cell receptor beta chains were all obtained from the same sample, sequenced in a study of blood T cell repertoires in COVID-19 (TCRdb year 2020). Library creation used the immunoSEQ multiplex PCR assay. Sourced from immuneACCESS, this table was stored by TCRdb with only in-frame sequences that have V and J called. A share of the clones is absent; for the studies checked, an unresolved V gene accounts for under half, and the remainder has no known explanation. The sample includes roughly 35,000 clones, with roughly 80% observed a single time. The top ten clonotypes cover roughly 29% of the sample. The specimen was peripheral blood. These receptors originate from an older man with active or convalescent COVID-19.

V usage is TRBV7-2 and J usage is TRBJ2-4; D may be TRBD1 (5 bases). V was trimmed by 7 bases and J by 3 bases, leaving 16 bases between them. CDR3 length: 15 amino acids. Germline V CDR1 and CDR2: SGHTA, FQGNSA. Here the CDR3 DNA reads TGTGCCAGCACCTCGCCAGGGTCGGGCAAAAACATTCAGTACTTC. This gives the protein CASTSPGSGKNIQYF.

In this sample, this clone turned up a few times. The J gene is TRBJ2-7, the V gene TRBV11-2; D might be TRBD2 (5 bases). Trimming pared 5 bases from V and 2 bases from J, leaving 13 bases between. The CDR3 extends over 14 amino acids. Per the germline V gene, CDR1 is SGHAT and CDR2 is FQNNGV. CDR3 protein: CASSPGLTTYEQYF. CDR3 nucleotide sequence: TGTGCCAGCAGCCCAGGACTTACTACCTACGAGCAGTACTTC.

The chain's CDR3 is CASSEWTASNTEAFF. CDR3 DNA sequence: TGTGCCAGCAGTGAATGGACAGCGAGTAACACTGAAGCTTTCTTT. V usage is TRBV6-1 and J usage is TRBJ1-1; tentatively, D is TRBD1 (6 bases). Germline V lookup: CDR1 MNHNS, CDR2 SASEGT. The CDR3 is 15 residues long. V lost 2 bases and J lost 2, with 12 bases in between.

The J gene is TRBJ2-2, the V gene TRBV7-9; 16 bases match TRBD2. Germline values: CDR1 SEHNR, CDR2 FQNEAQ (reference sequence). The CDR3 totals 19 residues. With V trimmed by 1 base and J by 3 bases, 5 bases remained unmatched. The CDR3 protein is CASSLVLGTSGRDTGELFF. The CDR3 nucleotides are TGTGCCAGCAGCTTAGTTCTTGGGACTAGCGGGAGGGACACCGGGGAGCTGTTTTTT.

This chain links TRBV3-1 (or the pseudogene TRBV3-2) with TRBJ2-1, with D perhaps matching TRBD2 (5 bases). The CDR3 sequence is 14 residues long. Germline CDR1 and CDR2: LGHDT and YNNKEL (reference sequence). Deletions cut 4 bases from V and 6 bases from J, with 13 bases between. CDR3 residues: CASSPLRGFNEQFF. The CDR3 region has the DNA TGTGCCAGCAGCCCCCTAAGAGGGTTCAATGAGCAGTTCTTC.

V is TRBV5-1 and J is TRBJ1-6; the D gene is possibly TRBD1 (6 bases). Germline V gene sequence: CDR1 SGHRS, CDR2 YFSETQ. The V end lost 0 bases, the J end lost 11 bases, and 15 bases lay between the germline ends. This CDR3 comprises 15 residues. The CDR3 sequence: CASSLGSSGEAPLHF. The DNA for the CDR3 is TGCGCCAGCAGCTTGGGTAGCTCAGGGGAAGCACCCCTCCACTTT.

CDR3 nucleotides: TGTGCTAGTGGTTTGGTACTGGGGCAGGGGAATCAGCCCCAGCATTTT. This sequence encodes CASGLVLGQGNQPQHF. The chain employs TRBV12-5 and TRBJ1-5; possible D gene TRBD1, 6 bases. Germline CDR1 is LGHNT and CDR2 is FRNRAP. Trimming removed 0 bases from V and 4 bases from J, with 13 bases in between. CDR3 length equals 16 residues.

The chain uses TRBV19 and TRBJ1-2; TRBD1 matches 8 bases. V gave up 5 bases and J gave up 3 bases; unmatched junction bases: 8. This CDR3 is built from 15 residues. Germline V gene lookup returns CDR1 LNHDA and CDR2 SQIVND (reference sequence). The CDR3 region is CASSAIGQGDYGYTF. CDR3 in DNA: TGTGCCAGTAGTGCGATAGGACAGGGAGACTATGGCTACACCTTC.

The chain has TRBV7-9 and TRBJ2-1, with D possibly being TRBD1 (5 bases). The germline V gene encodes CDR1 SEHNR and CDR2 FQNEAQ (reference sequence). This CDR3 is 16 amino acids long. With 5 bases removed from V and 6 bases from J, the gap between germline ends came to 20 bases. DNA of the CDR3: TGTGCCAGCAGCCCAACAAGACAGACAATGGGCAATGAGCAGTTCTTC. The encoded protein is CASSPTRQTMGNEQFF. Full variable domain (rest looked up from reference TRBV7-9 and TRBJ2-1): DTGVSQNPRHKITKRGQNVTFRCDPISEHNRLYWYRQTLGQGPEFLTYFQNEAQLEKSRLLSDRFSAERPKGSFSTLEIQRTEQGDSAMYLCASSPTRQTMGNEQFFGPGTRLTVL.

This clone has only a few counts. The V gene is TRBV4-1, the J gene TRBJ1-5; no clear D. The germline V gene encodes CDR1 MGHRA and CDR2 YSYEKL. This CDR3 region has 18 residues. The ends were cut back, 0 bases at V and 0 bases at J, with 15 bases in the middle. CDR3 sequence reads: CASSQDFWQTYSNQPQHF. CDR3 nucleotide sequence: TGCGCCAGCAGCCAAGATTTCTGGCAGACTTATAGCAATCAGCCCCAGCATTTT.

The CDR3: CASSLALAGGNEQFF. The CDR3 coding sequence is TGTGCCAGCAGCTTAGCCCTAGCGGGGGGTAATGAGCAGTTCTTC. The J gene is TRBJ2-1, the V gene TRBV11-1; TRBD2 aligns across 11 bases. CDR1 and CDR2 (germline): SGHAT, FQDESV (reference sequence). The ends lost 0 bases at V and 7 bases at J; junction bases unmatched: 2. The CDR3 sequence is 15 residues long.

The chain carries TRBV6-4 and TRBJ1-2; 7 bases are a match to TRBD1. Germline lookup yields CDR1 MRHNA and CDR2 SNTAGT. This CDR3 region has 15 residues. Trimming at V came to 3 bases and at J to 4 bases, leaving 8 bases not matched to a gene. CDR3 residues: CASSEEGQTFYGYTF. The CDR3 DNA reads TGTGCCAGCAGTGAGGAGGGACAGACTTTCTATGGCTACACCTTC.

This clone was seen only a few times. The V and J genes are TRBV27 and TRBJ2-1; D possibly corresponds to TRBD2 (5 bases). The V gene lost 5 bases and the J gene lost 0 bases, with 17 bases spanning the gap. Germline V gene sequence: CDR1 MNHEY, CDR2 SMNVEV (reference sequence). This CDR3 spans 17 amino acids. Here the CDR3 reads CASSTLAFSGSYNEQFF. The CDR3 region has the DNA TGTGCCAGCAGTACTCTGGCGTTCAGCGGCTCCTACAATGAGCAGTTCTTC.

The chain couples TRBV12-3 or TRBV12-4 to TRBJ1-5; possibly TRBD1 for D (5 bases). V lost 7 bases to trimming and J lost 7 bases, with 14 bases between them. The CDR3 runs to 13 residues. For the CDR3, the DNA is TGTGCCAGCAATCAAGGACACCGACAGCCCCAGCATTTT. This gives the protein CASNQGHRQPQHF.

CDR3 in amino acids: CASSGRRGYEKLFF. The CDR3 DNA sequence: TGTGCCAGCAGCGGACGGAGGGGTTATGAAAAACTGTTTTTT. The chain employs TRBV3-1 (or the pseudogene TRBV3-2) and TRBJ1-4; D is possibly TRBD1 (5 bases). V dropped 5 bases and J dropped 6 bases, with 13 bases sitting between them. There are 14 residues in the CDR3. The germline V gene has CDR1 LGHDT and CDR2 YNNKEL (reference sequence).

The gene calls are TRBV3-1 (or the pseudogene TRBV3-2) and TRBJ1-1; D is uncertain. V was cut by 0 bases and J by 3 bases, with 8 bases left in between. This CDR3 has 14 amino acids. CDR1 and CDR2 from the germline V gene are LGHDT and YNNKEL (reference sequence). CDR3 protein: CASSQERGHTEAFF. The DNA of the CDR3 is TGTGCCAGCAGCCAAGAACGGGGTCACACTGAAGCTTTCTTT.

This clone was detected once. The chain recombines TRBV27 with TRBJ2-7; D perhaps matches TRBD2 (5 bases). The ends were cut back, 9 bases at V and 0 bases at J, with 18 bases in the middle. Germline assignment: CDR1 MNHEY and CDR2 SMNVEV (reference sequence). CDR3 size: 15 residues. The CDR3 here is CARDGDRASSYEQYF. The CDR3 DNA reads as TGTGCCAGGGACGGGGATAGGGCCAGCTCCTACGAGCAGTACTTC.

The chain couples TRBV5-1 to TRBJ2-3; 7 positions match TRBD1. With V trimmed by 3 bases and J by 4 bases, 5 bases remained unmatched. The CDR3 covers 14 residues. The germline CDR1 and CDR2 sequences are SGHRS and YFSETQ. The CDR3 sequence: CASSSGQDSDTQYF. DNA of the CDR3: TGCGCCAGCAGCTCCGGACAGGACTCAGATACGCAGTATTTT. The full variable domain, in which reference TRBV5-1 and TRBJ2-3 provide the parts outside the CDR3, is KAGVTQTPRYLIKTRGQQVTLSCSPISGHRSVSWYQQTPGQGLQFLFEYFSETQRNKGNFPGRFSGRQFSNSRSEMNVSTLELGDSALYLCASSSGQDSDTQYFGPGTRLTVL.